A single sample is the source of the 9 T cell receptor beta chains below, sequenced in a study of spatial heterogeneity in lung cancer. TCRdb itself ran the 5' RACE reads through MiXCR, one entry per CDR3 protein. Counted here are tens of thousands of distinct CDR3 sequences, approximately 5.2% occurring once; the ten biggest clones make up approximately 24%. Time point here: sample taken at primary tumor resection. The sample consisted of PBMCs, taken at surgery. The receptors were sampled from a female donor with early-stage non-small cell lung cancer.

In this sample, this clonotype turned up many times. The rearrangement uses TRBV7-9 and TRBJ2-7; 9 bases match TRBD2. The CDR3 runs 15 residues. V gave up 2 bases and J gave up 3 bases; unmatched junction bases: 5. Germline V CDR1 and CDR2: SEHNR, FQNEAQ (reference sequence). DNA for the CDR3: TGTGCCAGCAGCTTACGCGGGGGGGCCATCTACGAGCAGTACTTC. Translating gives CASSLRGGAIYEQYF.

This clonotype was counted many times. The chain carries TRBV7-3 and TRBJ1-1; D is unresolved. The CDR3 totals 15 residues. V was shortened by 1 base and J by 1 base, with 10 bases between the two germline ends. Per germline, CDR1 SGHTA and CDR2 FQGTGA. CDR3 DNA: TGTGCCAGCAGCTTAATTCCGTCGGGGAACACTGAAGCTTTCTTT. As protein: CASSLIPSGNTEAFF.

The rearrangement links TRBV24-1 to TRBJ2-7; the D gene is possibly TRBD2 (6 bases). The CDR3 extends over 14 amino acids. Germline loops: CDR1 KGHDR, CDR2 SFDVKD. Trimming stripped 6 bases from V and 6 bases from J, with 17 bases between. CDR3 sequence (DNA): TGTGCCACCAGTACAACCGGAGGGACGGGCGAGCAGTACTTC. Translating gives CATSTTGGTGEQYF.

This clonotype was recorded at least ten times. The gene calls are TRBV19 and TRBJ1-4; no reliable D call. Germline V gene sequence: CDR1 LNHDA, CDR2 SQIVND (reference sequence). The CDR3 is made up of 14 amino acids. Between the trimmed V and J ends, which lost 5 bases and 5 bases, there was a span of 12 bases. This CDR3 is CASSLFPGNEKLFF. The CDR3 DNA sequence: TGTGCCAGTAGTTTATTTCCGGGCAATGAAAAACTGTTTTTT.

This sequence joins TRBV24-1 and TRBJ2-3; D gene uncertain. V lost 4 bases to trimming and J lost 7 bases, with 14 bases between them. The CDR3 runs to 14 residues. CDR1 is KGHDR and CDR2 is SFDVKD in the germline V gene. CDR3 sequence: CATSEAGPQNTQYF. The CDR3 DNA sequence: TGTGCCACCAGTGAGGCCGGGCCCCAGAATACGCAGTATTTT.

This clonotype was recorded a few times. V and J are TRBV6-1 and TRBJ2-7, with 7 bases identical to TRBD1. The CDR3 has 13 amino acids. Germline V gives CDR1 MNHNS, CDR2 SASEGT. V shed 10 bases, J shed 2 bases, and the junction held 8 bases outside the gene matches. The CDR3 DNA follows: TGTGCCACGACGGGGACAGTTACCTACGAGCAGTACTTC. It yields the protein CATTGTVTYEQYF.

This clonotype showed up many times. The chain is built from TRBV7-8 and TRBJ1-3; D gene uncertain. The V and J ends lost 4 bases and 3 bases respectively, with 10 bases between them. CDR1 is SGHVS and CDR2 is FQNEAQ in the germline V gene. The CDR3 consists of 14 residues. The DNA for the CDR3 is TGTGCCAGCAGCTATGACTCCCTTGGAAACACCATATATTTT. Translated, it gives CASSYDSLGNTIYF.

This clonotype was recorded at least ten times. This chain links TRBV7-2 with TRBJ2-7; D may correspond to TRBD1 or TRBD2 (6 bases each). This CDR3 has 16 amino acids. The germline CDR1 and CDR2 sequences are SGHTA and FQGNSA. V was trimmed by 1 base and J by 0 bases, leaving 13 bases between them. CDR3: CASSLVGGSSSYEQYF. CDR3 bases: TGTGCCAGCAGCTTAGTCGGGGGCTCCTCCTCCTACGAGCAGTACTTC.

This clonotype was detected many times. J is TRBJ2-2 and V is TRBV7-2; unclear D gene. Germline CDR1 and CDR2: SGHTA and FQGNSA. The CDR3 is made up of 13 amino acids. V lost 1 base, J lost 5 bases, and 5 bases lay in between. As DNA, the CDR3 is TGTGCCAGCAGCTTAGGCCAGACCGGGGAGCTGTTTTTT. This encodes CASSLGQTGELFF.